A single sample is the source of the 3 T cell receptor beta chains below, sequenced in a study of blood T cell repertoires in COVID-19. TCRdb's table, derived via immunoSEQ multiplex PCR, lists solely in-frame clones and lacks some. Here the sample spans about 280,000 clones, 80% to 85% being singletons. Sample: PBMCs or T cells enriched from blood (not recorded which). Receptors originate from a man in his forties who had been exposed to COVID-19.

The rearrangement links TRBV28 to TRBJ2-1; 10 bases are shared with TRBD1. Trimming removed 10 bases from V and 9 bases from J; junction bases left unmatched: 9. The CDR3 runs to 13 residues. Germline lookup yields CDR1 MDHEN and CDR2 SYDVKM. Here the CDR3 reads CATRQGAFFEQFF. The CDR3 nucleotides are TGTGCCACCCGACAGGGGGCTTTTTTTGAGCAGTTCTTC.

In regard to this clone: Other DNA sequences in the sample encode the same CDR3. V is TRBV18 and J is TRBJ1-1, with TRBD1 as a possible D gene (5 bases). Germline-derived CDR1 and CDR2 are KGHSH and LQKENI. The CDR3 covers 15 residues. V lost 3 bases to trimming and J lost 1 base, with 12 bases between them. CDR3 region: CASSPPRVGNTEAFF. For the CDR3, the DNA is TGTGCCAGCTCACCTCCCAGGGTCGGGAACACTGAAGCTTTCTTT.

The chain couples TRBV30 to TRBJ1-6; no reliable D call. V was pared by 2 bases and J by 3 bases, with 8 bases between. Germline V gene sequence: CDR1 GTSNPN, CDR2 SVGIG (reference sequence). The CDR3 totals 14 residues. This CDR3 reads CAWSWLGYNSPLHF. The DNA of the CDR3 is TGTGCCTGGAGTTGGCTAGGCTATAATTCACCCCTCCACTTT.